The 10 T cell receptor beta chains reported below all come from one sample, sequenced in a study of blood T cell repertoires in COVID-19 (dated by TCRdb to about 2020). Libraries came from the immunoSEQ multiplex PCR assay. TCRdb carries this immuneACCESS record with in-frame sequences only. Its versions omit some clonotypes, under half of them owing to an unresolved V gene in the studies checked, with the rest unexplained. Within this sample are 120,000 or so clones, with about 80% of them counted one time only. The ten largest clones add up to 25% of the sample. Sequencing input: peripheral blood. The receptors shown here come from a human donor in a cohort sampled during active COVID-19.

The CDR3 region is CASSKLEGGELFF. As DNA, the CDR3 is TGTGCCAGCAGCAAACTGGAGGGCGGGGAGCTGTTTTTT. V gene TRBV9 combines with J gene TRBJ2-2, with D perhaps TRBD2 (6 bases). Germline loops: CDR1 SGDLS, CDR2 YYNGEE. Deletions cut 4 bases from V and 7 bases from J, with 11 bases between. CDR3 length equals 13 residues.

The rearrangement joins TRBV6-2 or TRBV6-3 to TRBJ1-5, with D possibly matching TRBD1 (6 bases). CDR1 is MNHEY, CDR2 SVGEGT, per germline. Trimming removed 1 base from V and 4 bases from J, with 8 bases in between. The CDR3 is made up of 14 amino acids. This chain's CDR3 is CASSYYGQNQPQHF. CDR3 bases: TGTGCCAGCAGTTACTATGGACAGAATCAGCCCCAGCATTTT.

The J gene is TRBJ1-2, the V gene TRBV6-6; the D gene is possibly TRBD1 (6 bases). This CDR3 region has 17 residues. Trimming left V 5 bases short and J 0 bases short, with 19 bases between. Germline CDR1 MNHNY, CDR2 SVGAGI (reference sequence). CDR3 nucleotides: TGTGCCAGCAGTCCTTTCTTCGACAGGCGTTCTAACTATGGCTACACCTTC. Translating gives CASSPFFDRRSNYGYTF.

The gene calls are TRBV6-2 or TRBV6-3 and TRBJ2-2; D is possibly TRBD2 (5 bases). The CDR3 runs 15 residues. The germline V and J ends were trimmed by 0 bases and 4 bases, with 9 bases remaining between them. Germline V gene lookup returns CDR1 MNHEY and CDR2 SVGEGT. The CDR3 spells CASSYSRLATGELFF. In DNA form, the CDR3 reads TGTGCCAGCAGTTACTCGAGGCTAGCCACCGGGGAGCTGTTTTTT.

The chain combines TRBV28 with TRBJ2-2; TRBD1 aligns across 7 bases. From germline, CDR1 is MDHEN and CDR2 SYDVKM. The CDR3 is made up of 14 amino acids. V lost 8 bases, J lost 1 base, and 4 bases stayed unmatched. CDR3 protein: CASRDSWNTGELFF. CDR3 nucleotides: TGTGCCAGCCGGGACAGCTGGAACACCGGGGAGCTGTTTTTT.

This clone was counted once. Other DNA sequences from this sample encode an identical CDR3 as well. CDR3 nucleotide sequence: TGTGCCAGCAGCCAAGGACACGGTGGGAATCAGCCCCAGCATTTT. It yields the protein CASSQGHGGNQPQHF. The rearrangement joins TRBV3-1 (or the pseudogene TRBV3-2) to TRBJ1-5; D not resolved. The ends were cut back, 1 base at V and 4 bases at J, with 11 bases in the middle. There are 15 residues in the CDR3. Germline values: CDR1 LGHDT, CDR2 YNNKEL (reference sequence).

The table lists this clone with a count of one. This rearrangement joins TRBV5-1 to TRBJ2-1; TRBD1 matches 7 bases. Trimming cost V 0 bases and J 0 bases; bases outside gene matches: 3. CDR3 length: 16 amino acids. From germline, CDR1 is SGHRS and CDR2 YFSETQ. The CDR3 nucleotides are TGCGCCAGCAGCTTGGCCAGGACAGGCTCCTACAATGAGCAGTTCTTC. This gives the protein CASSLARTGSYNEQFF.

The chain combines TRBV2 with TRBJ1-1; D unresolved. V lost 4 bases and J lost 10, with 13 bases in between. Germline assignment: CDR1 SNHLY and CDR2 FYNNEI. The CDR3 has 12 amino acids. The CDR3 bases are TGTGCCAGCAGTGCGGTCTTGGGAGGAGCTTTCTTT. This gives the protein CASSAVLGGAFF.

This clone has a handful of counts. An end of the junction differs from the germline gene, which may be a read error. The chain combines TRBV5-1 with TRBJ2-7; 11 bases fit TRBD2. Germline assignment: CDR1 SGHRS and CDR2 YFSETQ. This CDR3 contains 15 residues. The CDR3 sequence: CASSPGLAGLALLHF. CDR3 bases: TGCGCCAGCAGCCCCGGACTAGCGGGTTTGGCGTTATTGCACTTC.

The chain combines TRBV7-2 with TRBJ2-7; 11 nucleotides match TRBD1. The CDR3 consists of 15 residues. From germline, CDR1 is SGHTA and CDR2 FQGNSA. V dropped 7 bases and J dropped 5; count of bases not matched to a gene: 10. The CDR3 sequence: CASNWRTGGFNEQYF. DNA for the CDR3: TGTGCCAGCAATTGGAGGACAGGGGGCTTCAACGAGCAGTACTTC.